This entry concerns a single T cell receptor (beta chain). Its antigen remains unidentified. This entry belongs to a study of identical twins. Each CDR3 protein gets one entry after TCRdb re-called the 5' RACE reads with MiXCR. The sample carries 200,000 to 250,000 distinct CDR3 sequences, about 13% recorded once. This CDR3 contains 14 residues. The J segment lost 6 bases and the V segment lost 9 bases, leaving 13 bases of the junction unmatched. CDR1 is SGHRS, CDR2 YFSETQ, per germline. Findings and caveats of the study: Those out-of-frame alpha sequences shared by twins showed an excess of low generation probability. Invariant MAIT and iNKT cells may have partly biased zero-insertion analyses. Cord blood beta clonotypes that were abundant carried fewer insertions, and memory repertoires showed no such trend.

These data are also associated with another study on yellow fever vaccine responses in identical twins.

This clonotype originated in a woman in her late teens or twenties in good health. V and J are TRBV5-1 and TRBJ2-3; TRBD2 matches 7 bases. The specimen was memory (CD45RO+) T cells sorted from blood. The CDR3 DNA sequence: TGCGCCACCAGGCGTGGGGGGGTTCTGGATACGCAGTATTTT. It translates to CATRRGGVLDTQYF.